These 26 T cell receptor beta chains were all obtained from the same sample, sequenced in a study of CD8+ T cells in alopecia areata (dated by TCRdb to about 2018). Libraries came from the immunoSEQ multiplex PCR assay. RNA was extracted from all samples and reverse transcribed into cDNA as template for TCR sequencing. TCRdb re-hosts the immuneACCESS table, in-frame sequences only. Its copies lack some clones; in the studies checked, an unresolved V gene accounts for under half of them, and the cause for the rest is not known. Recorded for this sample are roughly 150,000 clones; 40% to 65% of them occurred a single time. Less than 20% of the sample goes to the ten largest clones. This specimen's time point label, per the study, means: baseline before oral tofacitinib. The specimen comprised CD8+ T cells sorted from blood, sampled at week 0. The receptors come from a human donor with alopecia areata.

The gene calls are TRBV7-6 and TRBJ2-1; the D gene is possibly TRBD1 (7 bases). The CDR3 runs to 14 residues. Germline V gives CDR1 SGHVS, CDR2 FNYEAQ. Trimming pared 8 bases from V and 9 bases from J, leaving 20 bases between. CDR3 bases: TGTGCCAGCGGTGGGACAGCCTCGCGGGGTGAGCAGTTCTTC. Translating gives CASGGTASRGEQFF.

This rearrangement joins TRBV30 to TRBJ2-2; D ambiguous. The V end was cut by 0 bases, the J end by 3 bases, with 11 bases between. CDR1 is GTSNPN and CDR2 is SVGIG in the germline V gene (reference sequence). The CDR3 length is 15 residues. The CDR3 nucleotides read TGTGCCTGGAGTGTAGTGCCCCTGGACACCGGGGAGCTGTTTTTT. Translated: CAWSVVPLDTGELFF.

In its sample, this clone was seen a few times. The genes are TRBV7-6 and TRBJ1-5, with D possibly being TRBD1 (5 bases). CDR3 size: 14 residues. V gave up 4 bases and J gave up 7 bases, with 14 bases separating them. Germline CDR1 reads SGHVS; CDR2 reads FNYEAQ. CDR3 region: CASSSKIGGQPQHF. The CDR3 DNA is TGTGCCAGCAGCTCTAAAATCGGGGGACAGCCCCAGCATTTT.

The chain joins TRBV2 to TRBJ1-2; no clear D gene. V lost 7 bases and J 6 bases, leaving 12 bases between the germline ends. The length of the CDR3 is 12 residues. Germline values: CDR1 SNHLY, CDR2 FYNNEI. The CDR3 DNA follows: TGTGCCAGCACTCACCCCGGGGATGGCTACACCTTC. Its translation is CASTHPGDGYTF.

The chain couples TRBV29-1 to TRBJ1-1; D is ambiguous. The germline V gene encodes CDR1 SQVTM and CDR2 ANQGSEA. Trimming left V 0 bases short and J 10 bases short, with 9 bases between. This CDR3 is built from 11 residues. In DNA form, the CDR3 reads TGCAGCGTTGAAGACGGCCTCGGAGCTTTCTTT. Amino acids: CSVEDGLGAFF.

The V and J genes are TRBV6-6 and TRBJ2-3, with no clear D. This CDR3 region has 13 residues. The V end was cut by 6 bases, the J end by 4 bases, with 11 bases between. The germline CDR1 and CDR2 sequences are MNHNY and SVGAGI (reference sequence). The CDR3 nucleotides are TGTGCCAGCAGCCCCTGGGGTGCAGATACGCAGTATTTT. Protein sequence: CASSPWGADTQYF.

The rearrangement joins TRBV30 to TRBJ2-5; D is uncertain. This CDR3 is built from 11 residues. Germline loops: CDR1 GTSNPN, CDR2 SVGIG (reference sequence). Trimming took off 3 bases at V and 9 bases at J, with 11 bases between the two ends. The CDR3 nucleotides read TGTGCCTGGAGACGTCCCGAGGCCCAGTACTTC. Amino acids: CAWRRPEAQYF.

Worth noting for this clone: Other DNA sequences in the same sample also yield this CDR3. The chain links TRBV30 to TRBJ2-2; a weak D match, TRBD1 (6 bases). Per germline, CDR1 GTSNPN and CDR2 SVGIG (reference sequence). This CDR3 is built from 13 residues. V was pared by 0 bases and J by 6 bases, with 8 bases between. The CDR3 nucleotides are TGTGCCTGGAGTGTAGGGGGAGCCGGGGAGCTGTTTTTT. This encodes CAWSVGGAGELFF. The whole variable domain, filled in from reference TRBV30 and TRBJ2-2, reads SQTIHQWPATLVQPVGSPLSLECTVEGTSNPNLYWYRQAAGRGLQLLFYSVGIGQISSEVPQNLSASRPQDRQFILSSKKLLLSDSGFYLCAWSVGGAGELFFGEGSRLTVL.

This clone was found a few times. The rearrangement joins TRBV29-1 to TRBJ2-7; a possible D gene is TRBD2 (6 bases). CDR3 length: 13 amino acids. CDR1 is SQVTM, CDR2 ANQGSEA, per germline. V was clipped by 1 base and J by 3 bases, with 10 bases between them. The CDR3: CSVEVSGDYEQYF. In nucleotides, the CDR3 is TGCAGCGTTGAAGTTAGCGGTGACTACGAGCAGTACTTC.

The chain combines TRBV5-4 with TRBJ2-7; TRBD1 aligns across 7 bases. With 5 bases clipped from V and 3 bases from J, the junction kept 8 bases outside the gene matches. The germline V gene has CDR1 SGHNT and CDR2 YYREEE (reference sequence). CDR3 length equals 14 residues. CDR3 protein: CASRPGQSSYEQYF. The CDR3, as DNA: TGTGCCAGCAGACCGGGACAGTCTAGCTACGAGCAGTACTTC.

The chain uses TRBV9 and TRBJ2-2; TRBD1 aligns across 12 bases. Trimming took 2 bases from V and 5 from J; bases not matched to a gene: 7. The CDR3 is 17 amino acids. Germline loops: CDR1 SGDLS, CDR2 YYNGEE. CDR3 sequence (DNA): TGTGCCAGCAGCGTCGGGACAGGGGGCCCTAAGACCGGGGAGCTGTTTTTT. Translated: CASSVGTGGPKTGELFF.

The sample holds a few counts of this clone. This chain joins TRBV9 and TRBJ2-3, with 7 bases aligning to TRBD2. The CDR3 runs to 13 residues. CDR1 is SGDLS and CDR2 is YYNGEE in the germline V gene. J lost 2 bases, V lost 7 bases, and 4 bases had no gene match. The CDR3 is CASGLAATDTQYF. As DNA, the CDR3 is TGTGCCAGCGGGCTAGCGGCCACAGATACGCAGTATTTT.

This clone was recorded a few times. J is TRBJ1-1 and V is TRBV29-1; D gene uncertain. Germline CDR1 SQVTM, CDR2 ANQGSEA. This CDR3 contains 13 residues. Trimming shortened V by 7 bases and J by 0 bases, and 12 bases separated the two germline ends. CDR3 nucleotides: TGCAGCGGGGCAGACGGATTGAACACTGAAGCTTTCTTT. Translation: CSGADGLNTEAFF.

The rearrangement joins TRBV27 to TRBJ2-1; the D gene is possibly TRBD2 (6 bases). Trimming took off 5 bases at V and 3 bases at J, with 20 bases between the two ends. Germline CDR1 is MNHEY and CDR2 is SMNVEV (reference sequence). There are 17 residues in the CDR3. The CDR3 DNA is TGTGCCAGCAGTCGTCCCCGGGGAGCGGGCGACTACAATGAGCAGTTCTTC. Amino acid sequence: CASSRPRGAGDYNEQFF.

The gene calls are TRBV30 and TRBJ1-2; D possibly corresponds to TRBD1 (6 bases). This CDR3 region has 14 residues. Trimming shortened V by 5 bases and J by 8 bases, and 21 bases separated the two germline ends. Germline V CDR1 and CDR2: GTSNPN, SVGIG (reference sequence). The chain's CDR3 is CAWAQGTVGIGYTF. In DNA form, the CDR3 reads TGTGCCTGGGCCCAGGGGACGGTCGGAATCGGCTACACCTTC.

V usage is TRBV5-6 and J usage is TRBJ2-6; no clear D. There are 13 residues in the CDR3. V was pared by 4 bases and J by 1 base, with 3 bases between. Germline loops: CDR1 SGHDT, CDR2 YYEEEE. This CDR3 is CASSESGANVLTF. The CDR3 nucleotides read TGTGCCAGCAGCGAATCTGGGGCCAACGTCCTGACTTTC.

The gene calls are TRBV11-2 and TRBJ2-1; 8 nucleotides align to TRBD1. This CDR3 spans 15 amino acids. Germline lookup yields CDR1 SGHAT and CDR2 FQNNGV. Trimming removed 2 bases from V and 4 bases from J; junction bases left unmatched: 4. The CDR3 nucleotides read TGTGCCAGCAGCTTAACGGACAGGGTGTACAATGAGCAGTTCTTC. Its protein product is CASSLTDRVYNEQFF.

The chain combines TRBV19 with TRBJ2-7, with D maybe TRBD1 (6 bases). The V end was cut by 5 bases, the J end by 1 base, with 9 bases between. The CDR3 spans 13 residues. The germline V gene has CDR1 LNHDA and CDR2 SQIVND (reference sequence). CDR3 bases: TGTGCCAGTAGTCAGGGGAAATCCTACGAGCAGTACTTC. This gives the protein CASSQGKSYEQYF.

The gene calls are TRBV4-3 and TRBJ2-7; 8 bases align to TRBD1. Trimming took 2 bases from V and 5 from J; bases not matched to a gene: 2. The CDR3 runs 13 residues. Germline V gene data show CDR1 as LGHNA and CDR2 as YSLEER. The CDR3 protein is CASSQWTGNEQYF. The CDR3 bases are TGCGCCAGCAGCCAATGGACAGGGAACGAGCAGTACTTC.

This sequence joins TRBV29-1 and TRBJ1-2; TRBD1 matches at 10 bases. The V and J ends lost 7 bases and 0 bases, in that order; junction bases with no gene match: 8. Germline-derived CDR1 and CDR2 are SQVTM and ANQGSEA. CDR3 length: 15 residues. The DNA for the CDR3 is TGCAGCGCGACAGGGGGCGAAGGGTCTAACTATGGCTACACCTTC. It translates to CSATGGEGSNYGYTF.

The gene calls are TRBV4-3 and TRBJ1-1; no clear D gene. This CDR3 contains 14 residues. CDR1 and CDR2 (germline): LGHNA, YSLEER. V gave up 0 bases and J gave up 1 base, with 6 bases separating them. CDR3 protein: CASSQDSRNTEAFF. CDR3 bases: TGCGCCAGCAGCCAAGATAGTCGGAACACTGAAGCTTTCTTT.

This clone occurred a few times. This chain joins TRBV13 and TRBJ2-3, with no clear D. Germline CDR1 reads PRHDT; CDR2 reads FYEKMQ (reference sequence). V was trimmed by 0 bases and J by 2 bases, leaving 6 bases between them. CDR3 length: 14 residues. The CDR3 is CASSLGSDTDTQYF. CDR3 DNA sequence: TGTGCCAGCAGCTTAGGGTCAGACACAGATACGCAGTATTTT.

The chain links TRBV13 to TRBJ2-7; TRBD2 might be the D (6 bases). Trimming took 8 bases from V and 4 from J, leaving 21 bases between them. The CDR3 spans 15 residues. Germline loops: CDR1 PRHDT, CDR2 FYEKMQ (reference sequence). The CDR3 is CASCPRGTAAYEQYF. The DNA of the CDR3 is TGTGCCAGCTGCCCCCGGGGGACCGCGGCGTACGAGCAGTACTTC.

Concerning this clone itself: The junction does not match germline at one end; this may be a read error. The chain uses TRBV5-6 and TRBJ2-1; 10 nucleotides agree with TRBD1. The CDR3 contains 14 residues. Per the germline V gene, CDR1 is SGHDT and CDR2 is YYEEEE. CDR3 in DNA: TGTGCCAGCAGTTTGGGACAGGGGAACAATGAGCAGTTCTTC. Its translation is CASSLGQGNNEQFF.

This rearrangement joins TRBV4-3 to TRBJ2-1; D is unclear. Germline V gene data show CDR1 as LGHNA and CDR2 as YSLEER. There are 18 residues in the CDR3. Trimming left V 0 bases short and J 2 bases short, with 17 bases between. CDR3 nucleotide sequence: TGCGCCAGCAGCCAAGACGATTGGGTCTCAGAGACCTACAATGAGCAGTTCTTC. It is translated as CASSQDDWVSETYNEQFF.

This sequence joins TRBV14 and TRBJ2-7; TRBD2 aligns across 7 bases. Germline V lookup: CDR1 SGHDN, CDR2 FVKESK. Trimming at V came to 5 bases and at J to 2 bases, leaving 6 bases not matched to a gene. CDR3 size: 14 residues. The chain's CDR3 is CASSYGLGPYEQYF. The CDR3, as DNA: TGTGCCAGCAGCTACGGACTAGGCCCCTACGAGCAGTACTTC.